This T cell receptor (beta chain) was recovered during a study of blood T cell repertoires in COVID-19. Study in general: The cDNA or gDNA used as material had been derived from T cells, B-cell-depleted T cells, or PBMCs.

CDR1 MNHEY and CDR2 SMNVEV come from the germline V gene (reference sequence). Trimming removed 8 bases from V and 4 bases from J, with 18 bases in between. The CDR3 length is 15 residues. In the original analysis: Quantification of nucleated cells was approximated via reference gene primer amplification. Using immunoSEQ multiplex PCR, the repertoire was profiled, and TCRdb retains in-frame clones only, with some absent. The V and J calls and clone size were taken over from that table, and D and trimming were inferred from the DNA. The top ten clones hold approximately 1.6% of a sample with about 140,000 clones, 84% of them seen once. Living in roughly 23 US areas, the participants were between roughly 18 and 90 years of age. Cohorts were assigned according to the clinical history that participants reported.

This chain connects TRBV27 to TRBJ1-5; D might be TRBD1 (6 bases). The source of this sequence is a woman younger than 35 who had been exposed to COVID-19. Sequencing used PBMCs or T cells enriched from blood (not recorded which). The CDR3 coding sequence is TGTGCCAGCTCTCAAGGACAGATACTAAATCAGCCCCAGCATTTT. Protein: CASSQGQILNQPQHF.